The clone carrying this T cell receptor beta chain was seen repeatedly, ten times or more. The antigen remains unidentified. TCRdb re-called the 5' RACE reads with MiXCR, one entry per CDR3 protein. Among 85,000 to 100,000 distinct CDR3 sequences, roughly 5.2% were seen once, and the ten largest hold more than 40%. The V gene's germline CDR1 is SGHRS and CDR2 YFSETQ. This CDR3 is 13 amino acids long. V was clipped by 1 base and J by 4 bases, with 6 bases between them. The sample is drawn from a study of T cells after yellow fever vaccination. Overall study findings and caveats: Booster sampling recovered most clones from primary vaccination (around 96% CD4, approximately 90% CD8).

The gene calls are TRBV5-1 and TRBJ2-1, with D unresolved. This receptor was identified in a man between 18 and 35 years old who received the YFV17D yellow fever vaccine. The sequencing here drew on CD8+ T cells sorted from PBMCs, taken 10 days after the yellow fever booster vaccination. The CDR3 spells CASSLTDYNEQFF. The DNA for the CDR3 is TGCGCCAGCAGCTTGACAGATTACAATGAGCAGTTCTTC.